The 14 T cell receptor beta chains below were found in one sample sequenced in a study of cytomegalovirus exposure and HLA in healthy donors. Profiled with immunoSEQ multiplex PCR; TCRdb holds only in-frame clones, not every one. The table lists approximately 210,000 clones, around 88% of them singletons. The specimen was PBMCs. These receptors all stem from a woman aged 18 to 35 in good health and CMV-seronegative.

The CDR3 DNA sequence: TGTGCCAGCAGTAAGCTAGCGCAGTCCTACGAGCAGTACTTC. Amino acid sequence: CASSKLAQSYEQYF. This sequence joins TRBV27 and TRBJ2-7; the D gene is possibly TRBD2 (6 bases). Per germline, CDR1 MNHEY and CDR2 SMNVEV (reference sequence). V was trimmed by 5 bases and J by 1 base, leaving 12 bases between them. This CDR3 contains 14 residues.

This chain uses TRBV5-1 with TRBJ2-3, with D unresolved. Germline V lookup: CDR1 SGHRS, CDR2 YFSETQ. V lost 1 base to trimming and J lost 2 bases, with 11 bases between them. The length of the CDR3 is 15 residues. The CDR3: CASSLYGDFTDTQYF. As DNA, the CDR3 is TGCGCCAGCAGCTTGTATGGCGACTTCACAGATACGCAGTATTTT.

CDR3 DNA: TGCGCCAGCCGCCCTACCTCCAACACCGGGGAGCTGTTTTTT. It encodes CASRPTSNTGELFF. This chain joins TRBV5-1 and TRBJ2-2; D is ambiguous. Germline CDR1 and CDR2: SGHRS and YFSETQ. The CDR3 covers 14 residues. V gave up 7 bases and J gave up 2 bases, with 12 bases separating them.

The DNA for the CDR3 is TGTGCCAGCAGCTTAGGGCGGAGCTCCTACAATGAGCAGTTCTTC. It translates to CASSLGRSSYNEQFF. This chain connects TRBV13 to TRBJ2-1, with D unresolved. With 0 bases removed from V and 0 bases from J, the gap between germline ends came to 6 bases. Germline CDR1 PRHDT, CDR2 FYEKMQ (reference sequence). The CDR3 is made up of 15 amino acids.

This clone turned up a few times. The gene calls are TRBV20-1 and TRBJ2-7; 8 positions agree with TRBD1. The germline gives CDR1 DFQATT, CDR2 SNEGSKA (reference sequence). V was clipped by 5 bases and J by 7 bases; unmatched bases: 4. The CDR3 consists of 11 residues. The CDR3 sequence is CSAGQGREQYF. The CDR3 DNA sequence: TGCAGTGCTGGACAGGGTCGGGAGCAGTACTTC.

The chain's CDR3 is CASRGRAGATEAFF. In DNA form, the CDR3 reads TGTGCCAGCCGGGGACGGGCAGGGGCCACTGAAGCTTTCTTT. This rearrangement joins TRBV19 to TRBJ1-1, with D maybe TRBD1 (6 bases). The CDR3 covers 14 residues. Germline CDR1 reads LNHDA; CDR2 reads SQIVND (reference sequence). The V gene lost 9 bases and the J gene lost 4 bases, with 18 bases spanning the gap. Filled out from reference TRBV19 and TRBJ1-1, the complete variable domain reads DGGITQSPKYLFRKEGQNVTLSCEQNLNHDAMYWYRQDPGQGLRLIYYSQIVNDFQKGDIAEGYSVSREKKESFPLTVTSAQKNPTAFYLCASRGRAGATEAFFGQGTRLTVV.

This chain joins TRBV27 and TRBJ2-7, with TRBD1 matching over 12 bases. Looked up from germline, CDR1 is MNHEY and CDR2 is SMNVEV (reference sequence). The ends lost 5 bases at V and 6 bases at J; junction bases unmatched: 11. The CDR3 runs 16 residues. CDR3 region: CASSPRDRGLPGEQYF. DNA of the CDR3: TGTGCCAGCAGTCCCCGGGACAGGGGGCTACCCGGCGAGCAGTACTTC.

This rearrangement joins TRBV28 to TRBJ2-3; 13 bases align to TRBD2. Germline assignment: CDR1 MDHEN and CDR2 SYDVKM. The CDR3 has 16 amino acids. Unmatched junction bases numbered 4, after V lost 5 bases and J lost 2 bases. The CDR3 DNA follows: TGTGCCAGCAGTGTGGGACTAGCGGGGCCCACAGATACGCAGTATTTT. This codes for CASSVGLAGPTDTQYF.

V usage is TRBV4-3 and J usage is TRBJ1-2; 8 positions match TRBD1. J was trimmed by 7 bases and V by 0 bases; bases with no gene match: 7. The length of the CDR3 is 15 residues. Germline V gene sequence: CDR1 LGHNA, CDR2 YSLEER. The CDR3 here is CASSQDRGTGGGYTF. CDR3 coding DNA: TGCGCCAGCAGCCAAGACCGGGGCACAGGGGGTGGCTACACCTTC.

This chain connects TRBV27 to TRBJ2-1, with a weak D call TRBD2 (6 bases). This CDR3 region has 14 residues. With 6 bases removed from V and 4 bases from J, the gap between germline ends came to 13 bases. Germline lookup yields CDR1 MNHEY and CDR2 SMNVEV (reference sequence). The CDR3 DNA follows: TGTGCCAGCAGCCGTAGCGGAGGTTACAATGAGCAGTTCTTC. Its translation: CASSRSGGYNEQFF.

The V call is TRBV29-1, the J call TRBJ1-1; 8 bases map to TRBD1. Germline lookup yields CDR1 SQVTM and CDR2 ANQGSEA. V gave up 6 bases and J gave up 3 bases; unmatched junction bases: 6. This CDR3 comprises 13 residues. Written as DNA, the CDR3 is TGCAGCGTCGAGGGACAGGCGTACACTGAAGCTTTCTTT. Encoded protein: CSVEGQAYTEAFF.

The rearrangement joins TRBV7-9 to TRBJ2-2; 9 bases match TRBD1. Per germline, CDR1 SEHNR and CDR2 FQNEAQ (reference sequence). This CDR3 is 17 amino acids long. The V and J ends lost 2 bases and 1 base, in that order; junction bases with no gene match: 5. CDR3 in amino acids: CASSLRSGQGNTGELFF. In DNA, the CDR3 is TGTGCCAGCAGCTTAAGATCGGGACAGGGGAACACCGGGGAGCTGTTTTTT.

The chain recombines TRBV5-1 with TRBJ1-5; 9 bases map to TRBD1. The CDR3 length is 15 residues. With 4 bases clipped from V and 4 bases from J, the junction kept 6 bases outside the gene matches. Looked up from germline, CDR1 is SGHRS and CDR2 is YFSETQ. CDR3 amino acids: CASSMGQGGNQPQHF. The CDR3 DNA sequence: TGCGCCAGCAGCATGGGACAGGGAGGAAATCAGCCCCAGCATTTT.

V usage is TRBV6-5 and J usage is TRBJ1-5, with a weak D call TRBD1 (5 bases). The CDR3 is made up of 13 amino acids. Trimming took off 6 bases at V and 6 bases at J, with 12 bases between the two ends. CDR1 is MNHEY, CDR2 SVGAGI, per germline. CDR3 sequence reads: CASSPTDGQPQHF. The CDR3 DNA follows: TGTGCCAGCAGCCCGACAGACGGTCAGCCCCAGCATTTT.